The rows below give T cell receptor beta chains drawn from one sample of a study of T cell responses to AZD1222 COVID-19 vaccine. Here immunoSEQ multiplex PCR was the method, and the copy in TCRdb shows in-frame clones only, minus some. The profile shows fewer than 150,000 clones, nearly 95% of them singletons. The sample here was peripheral blood, taken on day 0 of AZD1222 vaccination. These receptors were collected from an adult in good health. Each CDR3 is given with its conserved first and last residue. The size of a clone is reported for some rows only, either as once, few or many, or as a class for expanded clones.

J gene | clone size | V gene | CDR3 protein
TRBJ2-1 | NA | TRBV3-1/TRBV3-2 | CASSQAGPATDEQFF
TRBJ2-7 | NA | TRBV20-1 | CSARGGEQYF
TRBJ1-1 | NA | TRBV3-1/TRBV3-2 | CASKGQGEGTEAFF
TRBJ1-3 | once | TRBV7-6 | CASSLRYRAAGNTIYF
TRBJ1-6 | NA | TRBV6-1 | CASSEGTGGSPLHF
TRBJ1-1 | NA | TRBV4-2 | CASSQDGNTEAFF
TRBJ1-1 | once | TRBV27 | CASSLFGPSGGTEAFF
TRBJ2-1 | NA | TRBV6-1 | CASSGGLAGGFSSYNEQFF
TRBJ1-3 | NA | TRBV18 | CASSLGTGGNTIYF
TRBJ2-3 | NA | TRBV5-4 | CASSFGAGIADTQYF
TRBJ1-5 | NA | TRBV18 | CASSPGGFDQPQHF
TRBJ1-2 | NA | TRBV28 | CASSLTGGANYGYTF
TRBJ2-2 | NA | TRBV20-1 | CSASGQLMNTGELFF
TRBJ1-1 | NA | TRBV11-2 | CASSWGYTEAFF
TRBJ2-3 | NA | TRBV5-6 | CASSLRGTGVTDTQYF
TRBJ2-2 | NA | TRBV4-1 | CASSQVRGSGELFF
TRBJ1-5 | NA | TRBV10-2 | CASRGDSSNQPQHF
TRBJ1-5 | once | TRBV7-9 | CASSLGRTGEDQPQHF
TRBJ1-4 | NA | TRBV19 | CASSSPDGWTNEKLFF
TRBJ1-5 | once | TRBV5-5 | CASSLDRADQPQHF
TRBJ2-1 | NA | TRBV5-5 | CASSLEGGTYNEQFF
TRBJ2-1 | NA | TRBV6-6 | CASGQAGGSNEQFF
TRBJ1-6 | NA | TRBV27 | CASSSLGSYSPLHF
TRBJ1-5 | NA | TRBV5-4 | CASSPSPGNQPQHF
TRBJ1-2 | NA | TRBV3-1/TRBV3-2 | CASSQGGGAFGLDYGYTF
TRBJ1-3 | NA | TRBV5-6 | CASSLFGGSGNTIYF
TRBJ1-1 | NA | TRBV29-1 | CSVGQRNTEAFF
TRBJ2-5 | NA | TRBV6-5 | CASSYSRRETQYF
TRBJ2-7 | NA | TRBV5-3 | CARSFLQAFTFREQYF
TRBJ2-3 | once | TRBV11-2 | CASSPPRMGAASTDTQYF